This TCR beta chain derives from a study of blood T cell repertoires in COVID-19. Libraries were prepared by immunoSEQ multiplex PCR; TCRdb keeps only in-frame clonotypes and omits some of them. The table shows under 200,000 clones, with roughly 88% occurring only once. The CDR3 extends over 15 amino acids. The V end was cut by 0 bases, the J end by 6 bases, with 12 bases between. CDR1 and CDR2 from the germline V gene are ENHRY and SYGVKD. The cohort comprised adults aged roughly 18 to 90 years residing in approximately 25 US areas. The receptor's source is a woman aged 55 to 70 who had recovered from COVID-19. Sequencing was performed on PBMCs or T cells enriched from blood (not recorded which). The rearrangement uses TRBV10-3 and TRBJ1-5; D not resolved. CDR3 residues: CAISESQEGSQPQHF. In DNA, the CDR3 is TGTGCCATCAGTGAGTCGCAAGAGGGAAGTCAGCCCCAGCATTTT.